This section outlines one T cell receptor (beta chain) sequence together with its context. Its antigen is unknown. The PCR ran on 60 Vbeta and 13 Jbeta primers. TCRdb's copy holds only in-frame clones and misses some; the assay was immunoSEQ multiplex PCR. The data show 120,000 to 150,000 clones, around 79% seen once. This entry is derived from a study of cytomegalovirus exposure and HLA in healthy donors. Findings of the study overall: Indistinguishability led to the exclusion of some V segments, TRBV6-2 and TRBV6-3 included.

CDR1 KGHSH and CDR2 LQKENI come from the germline V gene. With 2 bases removed from V and 1 base from J, the gap between germline ends came to 9 bases. This CDR3 region has 15 residues. The V gene is TRBV18, the J gene TRBJ1-5; D gene uncertain. The sequenced sample consisted of PBMCs. The TCR originated in a female donor in good health and CMV-seronegative. The CDR3 is CASSPAEGSNQPQHF. DNA of the CDR3: TGTGCCAGCTCACCAGCGGAGGGAAGCAATCAGCCCCAGCATTTT.